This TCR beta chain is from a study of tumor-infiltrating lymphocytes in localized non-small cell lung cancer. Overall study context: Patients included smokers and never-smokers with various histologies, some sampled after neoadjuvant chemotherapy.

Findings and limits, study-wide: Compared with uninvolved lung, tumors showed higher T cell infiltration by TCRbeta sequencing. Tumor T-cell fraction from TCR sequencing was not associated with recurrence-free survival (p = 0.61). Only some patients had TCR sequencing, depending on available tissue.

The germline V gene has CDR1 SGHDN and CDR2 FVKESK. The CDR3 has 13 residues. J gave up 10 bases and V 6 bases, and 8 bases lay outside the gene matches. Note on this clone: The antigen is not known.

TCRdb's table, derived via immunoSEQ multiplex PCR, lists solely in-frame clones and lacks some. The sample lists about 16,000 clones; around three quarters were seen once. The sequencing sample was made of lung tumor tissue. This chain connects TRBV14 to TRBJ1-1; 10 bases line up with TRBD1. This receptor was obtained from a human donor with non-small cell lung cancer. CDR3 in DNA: TGTGCCAGCAGTCGACCGGGACAGGGGTTAGCTTTCTTT. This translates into CASSRPGQGLAFF. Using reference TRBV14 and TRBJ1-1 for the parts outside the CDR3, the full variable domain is EAGVTQFPSHSVIEKGQTVTLRCDPISGHDNLYWYRRVMGKEIKFLLHFVKESKQDESGMPNNRFLAERTGGTYSTLKVQPAELEDSGVYFCASSRPGQGLAFFGQGTRLTVV.